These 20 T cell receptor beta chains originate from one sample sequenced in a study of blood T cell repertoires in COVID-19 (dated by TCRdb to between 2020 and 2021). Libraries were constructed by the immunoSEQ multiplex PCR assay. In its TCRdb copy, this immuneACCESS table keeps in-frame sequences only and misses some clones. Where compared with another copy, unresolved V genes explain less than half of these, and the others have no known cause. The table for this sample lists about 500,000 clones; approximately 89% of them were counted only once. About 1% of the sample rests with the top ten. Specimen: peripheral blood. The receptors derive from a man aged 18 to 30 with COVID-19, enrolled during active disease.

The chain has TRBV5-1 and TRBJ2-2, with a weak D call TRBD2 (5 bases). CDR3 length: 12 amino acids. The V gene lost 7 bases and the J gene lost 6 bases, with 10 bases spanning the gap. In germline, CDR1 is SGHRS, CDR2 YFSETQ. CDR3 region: CASVPGSGELFF. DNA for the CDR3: TGCGCCAGCGTACCGGGGTCCGGGGAGCTGTTTTTT.

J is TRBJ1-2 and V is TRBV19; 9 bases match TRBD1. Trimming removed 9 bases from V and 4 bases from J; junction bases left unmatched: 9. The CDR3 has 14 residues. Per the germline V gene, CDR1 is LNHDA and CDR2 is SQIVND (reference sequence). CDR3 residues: CASQYGQGSYGYTF. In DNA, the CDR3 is TGTGCCAGCCAATACGGACAGGGGAGCTATGGCTACACCTTC.

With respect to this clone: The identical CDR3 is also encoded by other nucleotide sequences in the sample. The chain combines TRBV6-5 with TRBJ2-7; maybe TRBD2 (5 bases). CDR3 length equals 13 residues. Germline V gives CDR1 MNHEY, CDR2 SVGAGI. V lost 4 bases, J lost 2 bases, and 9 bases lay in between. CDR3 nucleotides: TGTGCCAGCAGTTCCGGGAAGACCTACGAGCAGTACTTC. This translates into CASSSGKTYEQYF.

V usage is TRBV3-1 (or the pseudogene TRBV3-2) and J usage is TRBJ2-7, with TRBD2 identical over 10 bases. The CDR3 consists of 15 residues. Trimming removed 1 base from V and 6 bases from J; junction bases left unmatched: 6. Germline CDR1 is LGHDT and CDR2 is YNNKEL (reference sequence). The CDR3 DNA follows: TGTGCCAGCAGCCAAGGGGTAGCGGGAGGAGGCGAGCAGTACTTC. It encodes CASSQGVAGGGEQYF.

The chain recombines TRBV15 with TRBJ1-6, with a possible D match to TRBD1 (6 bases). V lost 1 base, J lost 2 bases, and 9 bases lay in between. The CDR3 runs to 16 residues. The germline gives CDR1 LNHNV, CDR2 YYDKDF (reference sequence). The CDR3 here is CATSRARGAYNSPLHF. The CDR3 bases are TGTGCCACCAGCAGAGCCAGGGGCGCCTATAATTCACCCCTCCACTTT.

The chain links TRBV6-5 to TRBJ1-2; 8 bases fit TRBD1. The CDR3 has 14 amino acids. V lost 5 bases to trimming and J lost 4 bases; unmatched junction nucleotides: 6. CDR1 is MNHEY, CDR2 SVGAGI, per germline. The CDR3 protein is CASSPRQGIYGYTF. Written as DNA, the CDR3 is TGTGCCAGCAGTCCTCGACAGGGGATCTATGGCTACACCTTC.

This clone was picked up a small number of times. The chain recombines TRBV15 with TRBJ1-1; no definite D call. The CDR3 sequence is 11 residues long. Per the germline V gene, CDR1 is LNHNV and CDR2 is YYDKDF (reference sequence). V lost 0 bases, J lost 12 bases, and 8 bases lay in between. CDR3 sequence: CATSRDRRTFF. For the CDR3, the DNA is TGTGCCACCAGCAGAGATCGGAGGACTTTCTTT.

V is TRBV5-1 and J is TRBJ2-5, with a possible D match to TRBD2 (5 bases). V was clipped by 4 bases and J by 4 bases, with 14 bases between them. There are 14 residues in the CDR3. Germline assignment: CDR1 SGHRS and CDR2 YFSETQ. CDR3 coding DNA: TGCGCCAGCAGCGTACCCGGTGGAGGAGAGACCCAGTACTTC. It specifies CASSVPGGGETQYF.

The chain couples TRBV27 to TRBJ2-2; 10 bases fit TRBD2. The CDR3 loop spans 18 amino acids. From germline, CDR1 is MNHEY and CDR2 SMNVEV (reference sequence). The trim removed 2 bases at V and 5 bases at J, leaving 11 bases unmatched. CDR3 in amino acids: CASSLLLAGVMRTGELFF. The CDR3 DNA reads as TGTGCCAGCAGTTTACTGCTAGCGGGGGTTATGAGGACCGGGGAGCTGTTTTTT.

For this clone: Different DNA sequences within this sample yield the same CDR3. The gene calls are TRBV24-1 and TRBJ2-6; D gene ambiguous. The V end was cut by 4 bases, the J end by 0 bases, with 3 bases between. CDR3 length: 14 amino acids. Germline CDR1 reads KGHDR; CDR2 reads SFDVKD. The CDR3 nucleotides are TGTGCCACCAGTGACTCCTCTGGGGCCAACGTCCTGACTTTC. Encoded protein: CATSDSSGANVLTF.

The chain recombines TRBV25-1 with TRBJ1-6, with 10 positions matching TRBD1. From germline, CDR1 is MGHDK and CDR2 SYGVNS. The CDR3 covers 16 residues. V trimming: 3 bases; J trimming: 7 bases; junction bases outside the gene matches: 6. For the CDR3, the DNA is TGTGCCAGCAGTGACCCCGGACAGGGGGGAAATTCACCCCTCCACTTT. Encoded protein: CASSDPGQGGNSPLHF.

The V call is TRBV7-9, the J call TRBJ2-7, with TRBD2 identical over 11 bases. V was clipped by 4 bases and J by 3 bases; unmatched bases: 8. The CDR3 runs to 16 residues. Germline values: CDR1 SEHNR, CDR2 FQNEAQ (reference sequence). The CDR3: CASSSGTSGTFYEQYF. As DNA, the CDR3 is TGTGCCAGCAGCTCCGGGACTAGCGGCACATTCTACGAGCAGTACTTC.

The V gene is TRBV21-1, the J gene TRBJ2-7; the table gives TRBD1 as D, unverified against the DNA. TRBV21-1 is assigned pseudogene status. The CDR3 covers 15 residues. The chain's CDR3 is CASTLGQSFAYEQYF. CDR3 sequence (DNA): TGTGCCAGCACCCTGGGACAGTCCTTTGCCTACGAGCAGTACTTC.

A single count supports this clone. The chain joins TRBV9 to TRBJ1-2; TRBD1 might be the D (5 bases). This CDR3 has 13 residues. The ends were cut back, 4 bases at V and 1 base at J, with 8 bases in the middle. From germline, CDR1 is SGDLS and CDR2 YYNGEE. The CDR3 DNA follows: TGTGCCAGCAGCACGGACATTAACTATGGCTACACCTTC. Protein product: CASSTDINYGYTF.

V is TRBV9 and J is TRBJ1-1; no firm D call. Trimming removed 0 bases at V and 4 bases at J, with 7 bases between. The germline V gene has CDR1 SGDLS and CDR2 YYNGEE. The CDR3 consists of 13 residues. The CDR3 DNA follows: TGTGCCAGCAGCGTAGGCTCGGGCACTGAAGCTTTCTTT. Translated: CASSVGSGTEAFF. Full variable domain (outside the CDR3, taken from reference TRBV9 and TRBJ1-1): DSGVTQTPKHLITATGQRVTLRCSPRSGDLSVYWYQQSLDQGLQFLIQYYNGEERAKGNILERFSAQQFPDLHSELNLSSLELGDSALYFCASSVGSGTEAFFGQGTRLTVV.

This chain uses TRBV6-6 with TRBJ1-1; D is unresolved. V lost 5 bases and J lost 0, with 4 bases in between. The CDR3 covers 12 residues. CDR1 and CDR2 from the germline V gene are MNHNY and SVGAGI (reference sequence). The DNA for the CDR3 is TGTGCCAGCAGTACAGTGAACACTGAAGCTTTCTTT. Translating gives CASSTVNTEAFF.

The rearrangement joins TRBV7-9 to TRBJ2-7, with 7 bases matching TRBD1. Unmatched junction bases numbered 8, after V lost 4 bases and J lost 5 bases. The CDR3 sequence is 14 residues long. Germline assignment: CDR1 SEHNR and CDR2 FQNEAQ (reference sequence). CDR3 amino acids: CASSSKTGTNEQYF. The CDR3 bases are TGTGCCAGCAGCTCAAAGACAGGGACCAACGAGCAGTACTTC. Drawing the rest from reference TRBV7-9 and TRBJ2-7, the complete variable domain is DTGVSQNPRHKITKRGQNVTFRCDPISEHNRLYWYRQTLGQGPEFLTYFQNEAQLEKSRLLSDRFSAERPKGSFSTLEIQRTEQGDSAMYLCASSSKTGTNEQYFGPGTRLTVT.

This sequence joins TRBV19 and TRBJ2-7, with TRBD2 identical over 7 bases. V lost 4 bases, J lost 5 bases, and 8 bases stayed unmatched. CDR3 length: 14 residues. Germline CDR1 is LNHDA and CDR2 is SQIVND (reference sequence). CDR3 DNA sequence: TGTGCCAGTAGTACGGGCGGGAGAATTGACGAGCAGTACTTC. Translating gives CASSTGGRIDEQYF.

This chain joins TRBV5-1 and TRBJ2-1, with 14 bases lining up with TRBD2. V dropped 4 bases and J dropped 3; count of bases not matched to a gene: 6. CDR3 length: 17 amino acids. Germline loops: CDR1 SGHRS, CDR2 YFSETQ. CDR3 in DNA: TGCGCCAGCAGCCCCCGGACTAGCGGGGGGCGCTACAATGAGCAGTTCTTC. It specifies CASSPRTSGGRYNEQFF.

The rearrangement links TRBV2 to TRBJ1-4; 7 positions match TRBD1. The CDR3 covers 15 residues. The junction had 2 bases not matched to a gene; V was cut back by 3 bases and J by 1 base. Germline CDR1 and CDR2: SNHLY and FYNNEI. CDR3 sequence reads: CASSDRGITNEKLFF. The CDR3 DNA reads TGTGCCAGCAGTGACAGGGGGATAACTAATGAAAAACTGTTTTTT.